The next 31 T cell receptor beta chains were all read from a single sample in a study of blood T cell repertoires in COVID-19. Produced via immunoSEQ multiplex PCR; TCRdb's table is partial and in-frame only. The sample records 150,000 to 200,000 clones, roughly 80% being singletons. Sequenced material: peripheral blood. These receptors were collected from a man in his sixties with acute or convalescent COVID-19.

The V call is TRBV24-1, the J call TRBJ2-3; perhaps TRBD2 as D (5 bases). Germline V gene sequence: CDR1 KGHDR, CDR2 SFDVKD. There are 16 residues in the CDR3. Trimming stripped 5 bases from V and 1 base from J, with 15 bases between. DNA of the CDR3: TGTGCCACCAGTGGGGATCGGGGTAAGGGCACAGATACGCAGTATTTT. Its translation: CATSGDRGKGTDTQYF.

The CDR3 protein is CASSARTDQETQYF. DNA of the CDR3: TGTGCCAGCAGCGCGAGGACAGACCAAGAGACCCAGTACTTC. The chain has TRBV9 and TRBJ2-5, with D perhaps matching TRBD1 (6 bases). Deletions cut 3 bases from V and 0 bases from J, with 9 bases between. The germline gives CDR1 SGDLS, CDR2 YYNGEE. This CDR3 spans 14 amino acids. The full variable domain, with the rest looked up from reference TRBV9 and TRBJ2-5, is DSGVTQTPKHLITATGQRVTLRCSPRSGDLSVYWYQQSLDQGLQFLIQYYNGEERAKGNILERFSAQQFPDLHSELNLSSLELGDSALYFCASSARTDQETQYFGPGTRLLVL.

The V and J genes are TRBV7-3 and TRBJ2-6; the match to TRBD1 covers 7 bases. J was trimmed by 4 bases and V by 5 bases; bases with no gene match: 5. Germline assignment: CDR1 SGHTA and CDR2 FQGTGA. The CDR3 is made up of 15 amino acids. Written as DNA, the CDR3 is TGTGCCAGCAGCCACACAGGGGTGGGGGCCAACGTCCTGACTTTC. Protein: CASSHTGVGANVLTF.

Turning to this clone: Germline and junction disagree at one end, which may indicate a read error. This chain connects TRBV7-7 to TRBJ2-1; D unclear. CDR1 and CDR2 from the germline V gene are SSHAT and FNYEAQ (reference sequence). CDR3 length equals 15 residues. CDR3 in DNA: TGTGCTAGCACCGAAACCCCAGGCTCCTACAATGAGCAGTTCTTC. It translates to CASTETPGSYNEQFF.

This clone was observed a few times. The chain uses TRBV7-8 and TRBJ2-7; D is possibly TRBD2 (7 bases). Trimming cost V 1 base and J 3 bases, with 16 bases left between them. Germline CDR1 SGHVS, CDR2 FQNEAQ. The CDR3 length is 16 residues. CDR3 sequence: CASSLGLRGGYYEQYF. DNA for the CDR3: TGTGCCAGCAGCTTAGGGCTCAGGGGAGGGTACTACGAGCAGTACTTC.

V is TRBV4-1 and J is TRBJ1-2; 8 nucleotides align to TRBD1. The length of the CDR3 is 16 residues. V lost 0 bases and J lost 4; bases outside the gene matches: 7. Germline CDR1 and CDR2: MGHRA and YSYEKL. This CDR3 is CASSQEVRGQGYGYTF. CDR3 coding DNA: TGCGCCAGCAGCCAAGAAGTCAGGGGGCAAGGCTATGGCTACACCTTC.

The genes are TRBV5-5 and TRBJ1-5; no reliable D call. CDR3 length: 17 amino acids. Germline V CDR1 and CDR2: SGHKS, YYEKEE (reference sequence). Trimming removed 1 base from V and 7 bases from J, with 21 bases in between. The DNA of the CDR3 is TGTGCCAGCAGCTTGTCCTTGAGTGCGGGAATCGCCCAGCCCCAGCATTTT. Residues: CASSLSLSAGIAQPQHF. Full variable domain (remainder filled in from reference TRBV5-5 and TRBJ1-5): DAGVTQSPTHLIKTRGQQVTLRCSPISGHKSVSWYQQVLGQGPQFIFQYYEKEERGRGNFPDRFSARQFPNYSSELNVNALLLGDSALYLCASSLSLSAGIAQPQHFGDGTRLSIL.

V is TRBV2 and J is TRBJ1-6; TRBD1 might be the D (5 bases). The V end was cut by 0 bases, the J end by 2 bases, with 8 bases between. In germline, CDR1 is SNHLY, CDR2 FYNNEI. There are 16 residues in the CDR3. The CDR3 spells CASSEASGAYNSPLHF. The CDR3 DNA reads as TGTGCCAGCAGTGAAGCGTCGGGGGCCTATAATTCACCCCTCCACTTT.

This chain joins TRBV4-1 and TRBJ1-3, with D possibly being TRBD1 (6 bases). Trimming removed 4 bases from V and 3 bases from J, with 16 bases in between. The CDR3 is made up of 16 amino acids. CDR1 is MGHRA and CDR2 is YSYEKL in the germline V gene. The CDR3 DNA reads as TGCGCCAGCAGCCCTCTCCCGGACAGTCTTGGAAACACCATATATTTT. Translated: CASSPLPDSLGNTIYF.

The chain employs TRBV5-5 and TRBJ2-2; 10 bases align to TRBD1. The V gene's germline CDR1 is SGHKS and CDR2 YYEKEE (reference sequence). With 2 bases clipped from V and 6 bases from J, the junction kept 4 bases outside the gene matches. CDR3 length: 15 residues. The CDR3 DNA is TGTGCCAGCAGCTTCCGGGACAGGGGATCCGGGGAGCTGTTTTTT. Translating gives CASSFRDRGSGELFF. The full variable domain, its missing parts supplied by reference TRBV5-5 and TRBJ2-2, is DAGVTQSPTHLIKTRGQQVTLRCSPISGHKSVSWYQQVLGQGPQFIFQYYEKEERGRGNFPDRFSARQFPNYSSELNVNALLLGDSALYLCASSFRDRGSGELFFGEGSRLTVL.

V and J are TRBV27 and TRBJ1-2; weak D call: TRBD1 (5 bases). V gave up 10 bases and J gave up 0 bases, with 15 bases separating them. From germline, CDR1 is MNHEY and CDR2 SMNVEV (reference sequence). The CDR3 runs 14 residues. CDR3 in DNA: TGTGCCACCAAATACAGGTTGGCTAACTATGGCTACACCTTC. Its translation: CATKYRLANYGYTF.

The chain couples TRBV5-4 to TRBJ2-7; 7 positions agree with TRBD1. V shed 0 bases, J shed 6 bases, and the junction held 9 bases outside the gene matches. The CDR3 length is 15 residues. Per the germline V gene, CDR1 is SGHNT and CDR2 is YYREEE (reference sequence). In nucleotides, the CDR3 is TGTGCCAGCAGCTTGGACGGGACAGCAAGGACCGAGCAGTACTTC. Its protein product is CASSLDGTARTEQYF.

The chain joins TRBV29-1 to TRBJ2-1; 8 bases fit TRBD2. V was pared by 4 bases and J by 7 bases, with 9 bases of the junction left unmatched. From germline, CDR1 is SQVTM and CDR2 ANQGSEA. This CDR3 is 14 amino acids long. The CDR3 DNA reads as TGCAGCGTTGGGAGCGGGAGAGCCGGAAATGAGCAGTTCTTC. As protein: CSVGSGRAGNEQFF.

The chain has TRBV2 and TRBJ1-4; 7 bases map to TRBD1. CDR1 is SNHLY, CDR2 FYNNEI, per germline. The CDR3 has 14 amino acids. The J segment lost 4 bases and the V segment lost 7 bases, leaving 6 bases of the junction unmatched. CDR3 sequence: CASTGDSHNEKLFF. In DNA form, the CDR3 reads TGTGCCAGCACCGGGGACAGTCATAATGAAAAACTGTTTTTT.

The chain carries TRBV23-1 and TRBJ2-7, with 7 bases lining up with TRBD1. TRBV23-1 is classed as an ORF, of uncertain function. The CDR3 consists of 18 residues. With V trimmed by 8 bases and J by 5 bases, 24 bases remained unmatched. CDR3: CASSKSTTGTETFHEQYF. The DNA of the CDR3 is TGCGCCAGCTCAAAAAGTACGACCGGGACAGAAACCTTCCACGAGCAGTACTTC.

Comments on this clone: Other DNA sequences from this sample encode an identical CDR3 as well. CDR3 bases: TGTGCCAGTAGCATACTAGCGGGGGGCCCAGATACGCAGTATTTT. It is translated as CASSILAGGPDTQYF. V gene TRBV19 combines with J gene TRBJ2-3, with 12 bases aligning to TRBD2. This CDR3 is 15 amino acids long. CDR1 and CDR2 (germline): LNHDA, SQIVND (reference sequence). V shed 6 bases and J 4 bases; nucleotides not matched to a gene: 5.

V usage is TRBV5-4 and J usage is TRBJ1-4; weak D call: TRBD1 (5 bases). V dropped 0 bases and J dropped 14 bases, with 11 bases sitting between them. CDR3 length equals 12 residues. Germline V gene data show CDR1 as SGHNT and CDR2 as YYREEE (reference sequence). This CDR3 reads CASSLERGDLFF. In DNA form, the CDR3 reads TGTGCCAGCAGCTTGGAAAGGGGTGACCTGTTTTTT.

The V and J genes are TRBV28 and TRBJ2-1; the match to TRBD2 covers 11 bases. CDR1 and CDR2 from the germline V gene are MDHEN and SYDVKM. Trimming at V came to 8 bases and at J to 5 bases, leaving 5 bases not matched to a gene. This CDR3 contains 14 residues. DNA of the CDR3: TGTGCCAGCGTTCTAGCGGGGGGAAACAATGAGCAGTTCTTC. Translating it yields CASVLAGGNNEQFF.

The V call is TRBV19, the J call TRBJ2-5; 7 nucleotides align to TRBD2. Trimming took 1 base from V and 5 from J; bases not matched to a gene: 7. The germline gives CDR1 LNHDA, CDR2 SQIVND (reference sequence). The CDR3 has 15 amino acids. For the CDR3, the DNA is TGTGCCAGTAGTATAGTTGGCGGGGGTGGGGAGACCCAGTACTTC. It specifies CASSIVGGGGETQYF.

This chain joins TRBV7-9 and TRBJ2-2; tentative D call: TRBD1 (6 bases). The CDR3 runs 15 residues. Germline V gene lookup returns CDR1 SEHNR and CDR2 FQNEAQ (reference sequence). V lost 6 bases and J 4 bases, leaving 15 bases between the germline ends. DNA of the CDR3: TGTGCCAGCAGTCAGATGGACAGATTCACCGGGGAGCTGTTTTTT. It encodes CASSQMDRFTGELFF.

The J gene is TRBJ2-2, the V gene TRBV5-4; a possible D gene is TRBD1 (5 bases). Trimming left V 5 bases short and J 7 bases short, with 15 bases between. The germline V gene encodes CDR1 SGHNT and CDR2 YYREEE (reference sequence). This CDR3 is 14 amino acids long. CDR3 nucleotides: TGTGCCAGCAGAGATGATGCAGGGTACGGGGAGCTGTTTTTT. Protein sequence: CASRDDAGYGELFF.

The chain carries TRBV5-1 and TRBJ2-1; 7 nucleotides align to TRBD2. The junction had 14 bases not matched to a gene; V was cut back by 3 bases and J by 8 bases. CDR3 size: 16 residues. Germline V CDR1 and CDR2: SGHRS, YFSETQ. Written as DNA, the CDR3 is TGCGCCAGCAGCTCGGAGGGACTAACCCCAGTCCATGAGCAGTTCTTC. Translated: CASSSEGLTPVHEQFF.

Remarks on this clone: The sample holds other DNA sequences that translate to the same CDR3. This rearrangement joins TRBV6-5 to TRBJ1-3; D is unclear. This CDR3 comprises 14 residues. The V end lost 6 bases, the J end lost 0 bases, and 9 bases lay between the germline ends. Germline V lookup: CDR1 MNHEY, CDR2 SVGAGI. CDR3 loop: CASRTDYSGNTIYF. In nucleotides, the CDR3 is TGTGCCAGCAGGACTGACTACTCTGGAAACACCATATATTTT.

The chain recombines TRBV9 with TRBJ2-1, with 9 bases lining up with TRBD2. The CDR3 has 18 amino acids. Germline V gene sequence: CDR1 SGDLS, CDR2 YYNGEE. J was trimmed by 1 base and V by 0 bases; bases with no gene match: 8. This CDR3 is CASSVGGGGALSYNEQFF. CDR3 bases: TGTGCCAGCAGCGTAGGCGGCGGGGGGGCCCTTTCCTACAATGAGCAGTTCTTC.

This clone was counted once. This chain links TRBV9 with TRBJ1-1; D gene ambiguous. Germline CDR1 and CDR2: SGDLS and YYNGEE. The CDR3 length is 14 residues. Trimming shortened V by 1 base and J by 1 base, and 8 bases separated the two germline ends. CDR3 bases: TGTGCCAGCAGCGTAACTCTTAAGAACACTGAAGCTTTCTTT. Protein sequence: CASSVTLKNTEAFF.

At least ten counts were recorded for this clone. V usage is TRBV7-3 and J usage is TRBJ2-3; 10 bases agree with TRBD2. V shed 4 bases and J 2 bases; nucleotides not matched to a gene: 3. The CDR3 sequence is 15 residues long. Per the germline V gene, CDR1 is SGHTA and CDR2 is FQGTGA. The CDR3 DNA sequence: TGTGCCAGCAGCTGGACTAGCGGCAACACAGATACGCAGTATTTT. Residues: CASSWTSGNTDTQYF.

Here the CDR3 DNA reads TGTGCCAGCAGCCGTGGACAGTTCACAGATACGCAGTATTTT. Translated: CASSRGQFTDTQYF. V usage is TRBV3-1 (or the pseudogene TRBV3-2) and J usage is TRBJ2-3, with D perhaps TRBD1 (6 bases). The CDR3 loop spans 14 amino acids. Per the germline V gene, CDR1 is LGHDT and CDR2 is YNNKEL (reference sequence). The V and J ends lost 4 bases and 2 bases respectively, with 10 bases between them.

The chain recombines TRBV4-2 with TRBJ1-4; 9 nucleotides align to TRBD1. Germline loops: CDR1 LGHNA, CDR2 YNFKEQ. Trimming cost V 3 bases and J 8 bases; bases outside gene matches: 7. The CDR3 is 15 residues long. As DNA, the CDR3 is TGTGCCAGCAGCCAGAACAGGGGGCTTGACGAAAAACTGTTTTTT. Amino acids: CASSQNRGLDEKLFF.

The chain links TRBV3-1 (or the pseudogene TRBV3-2) to TRBJ2-7, with 11 bases matching TRBD2. Germline V gene lookup returns CDR1 LGHDT and CDR2 YNNKEL (reference sequence). The trim removed 1 base at V and 4 bases at J, leaving 3 bases unmatched. This CDR3 region has 15 residues. The DNA for the CDR3 is TGTGCCAGCAGCCAAGGGGGGACTAGCGGTTACGAGCAGTACTTC. Protein sequence: CASSQGGTSGYEQYF.

This clone was picked up a small number of times. The chain carries TRBV18 and TRBJ1-4; no clear D. Deletions cut 1 base from V and 1 base from J, with 4 bases between. Germline V gene lookup returns CDR1 KGHSH and CDR2 LQKENI. The CDR3 extends over 14 amino acids. The CDR3 coding sequence is TGTGCCAGCTCACCACTAGAAACTAATGAAAAACTGTTTTTT. It codes for CASSPLETNEKLFF.

The chain recombines TRBV6-1 with TRBJ1-2; D is undetermined. V lost 3 bases, J lost 5 bases, and 4 bases lay in between. Germline loops: CDR1 MNHNS, CDR2 SASEGT. CDR3 size: 11 residues. In DNA form, the CDR3 reads TGTGCCAGCAGTGACGTTTATGGCTACACCTTC. As protein: CASSDVYGYTF.